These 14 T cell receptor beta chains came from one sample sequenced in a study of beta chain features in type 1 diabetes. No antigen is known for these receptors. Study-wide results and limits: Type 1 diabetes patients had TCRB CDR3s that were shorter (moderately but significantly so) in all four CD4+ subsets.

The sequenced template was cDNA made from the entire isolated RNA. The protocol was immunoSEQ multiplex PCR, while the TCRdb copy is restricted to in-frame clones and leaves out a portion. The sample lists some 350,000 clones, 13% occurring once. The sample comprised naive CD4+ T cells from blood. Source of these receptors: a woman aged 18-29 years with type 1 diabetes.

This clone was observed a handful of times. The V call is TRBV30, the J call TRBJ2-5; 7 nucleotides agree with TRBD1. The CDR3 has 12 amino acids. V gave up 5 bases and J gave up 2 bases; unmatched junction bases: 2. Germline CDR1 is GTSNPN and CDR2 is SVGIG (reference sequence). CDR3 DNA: TGTGCCTGGGACAGGGCTCAAGAGACCCAGTACTTC. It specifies CAWDRAQETQYF.

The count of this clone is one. The CDR3 is CASSLRTSGYNEQFF. The CDR3 coding sequence is TGTGCCAGCAGCTTGCGGACTAGCGGTTACAATGAGCAGTTCTTC. V usage is TRBV4-2 and J usage is TRBJ2-1; 10 bases are a match to TRBD2. The germline V gene has CDR1 LGHNA and CDR2 YNFKEQ. Trimming cost V 5 bases and J 4 bases; bases outside gene matches: 5. The CDR3 is made up of 15 amino acids.

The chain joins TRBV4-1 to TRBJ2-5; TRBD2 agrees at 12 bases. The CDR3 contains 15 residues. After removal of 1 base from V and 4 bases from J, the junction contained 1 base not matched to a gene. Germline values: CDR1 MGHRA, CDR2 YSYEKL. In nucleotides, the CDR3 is TGCGCCAGCAGCCAAGTGGGACTAGCGGGAGAGACCCAGTACTTC. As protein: CASSQVGLAGETQYF.

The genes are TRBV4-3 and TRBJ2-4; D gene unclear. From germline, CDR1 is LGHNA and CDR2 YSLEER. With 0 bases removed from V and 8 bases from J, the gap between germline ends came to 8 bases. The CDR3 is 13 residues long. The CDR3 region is CASSQDFLYIQYF. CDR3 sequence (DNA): TGCGCCAGCAGCCAAGATTTCTTGTACATTCAGTACTTC.

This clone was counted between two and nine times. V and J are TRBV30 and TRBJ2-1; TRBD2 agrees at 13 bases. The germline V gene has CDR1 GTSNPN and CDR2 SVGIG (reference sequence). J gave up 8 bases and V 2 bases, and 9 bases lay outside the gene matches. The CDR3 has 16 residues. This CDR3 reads CAWSPLAGGPGDEQFF. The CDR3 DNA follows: TGTGCCTGGAGTCCACTAGCGGGAGGGCCCGGCGATGAGCAGTTCTTC.

The CDR3 DNA sequence: TGTGCCAGTAGGGGGGGGAATCAGCCCCAGCATTTT. Encoded protein: CASRGGNQPQHF. V gene TRBV19 combines with J gene TRBJ1-5; D may be TRBD1 (5 bases). CDR1 and CDR2 (germline): LNHDA, SQIVND (reference sequence). The CDR3 extends over 12 amino acids. V was cut by 6 bases and J by 4 bases, with 7 bases left in between.

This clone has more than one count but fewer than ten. CDR3 nucleotide sequence: TGTGCCAGCAGCTGGGAGACGGAGACCCAGTACTTC. Translation: CASSWETETQYF. The chain links TRBV7-2 to TRBJ2-5; D might be TRBD2 (5 bases). The CDR3 is made up of 12 amino acids. Trimming removed 4 bases from V and 5 bases from J, with 8 bases in between. Per the germline V gene, CDR1 is SGHTA and CDR2 is FQGNSA. Drawing the rest from reference TRBV7-2 and TRBJ2-5, the complete variable domain is GAGVSQSPSNKVTEKGKDVELRCDPISGHTALYWYRQSLGQGLEFLIYFQGNSAPDKSGLPSDRFSAERTGGSVSTLTIQRTQQEDSAVYLCASSWETETQYFGPGTRLLVL.

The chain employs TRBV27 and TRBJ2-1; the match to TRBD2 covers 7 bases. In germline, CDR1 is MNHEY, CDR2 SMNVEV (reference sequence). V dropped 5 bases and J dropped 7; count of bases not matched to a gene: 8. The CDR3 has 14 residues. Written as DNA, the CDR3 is TGTGCCAGCAGTCGGGTCGGGAGGTATAATGAGCAGTTCTTC. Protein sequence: CASSRVGRYNEQFF.

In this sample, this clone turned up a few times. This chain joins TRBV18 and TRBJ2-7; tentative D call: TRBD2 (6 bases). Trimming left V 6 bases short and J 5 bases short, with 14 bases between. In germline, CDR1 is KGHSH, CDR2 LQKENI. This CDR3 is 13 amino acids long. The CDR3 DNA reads TGTGCCAGCTCTCTGAGACTAGAGGACGAGCAGTACGTC. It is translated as CASSLRLEDEQYV.

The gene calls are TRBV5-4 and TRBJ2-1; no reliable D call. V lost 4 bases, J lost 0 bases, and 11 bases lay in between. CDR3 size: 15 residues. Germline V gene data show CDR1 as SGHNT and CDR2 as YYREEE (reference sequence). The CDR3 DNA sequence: TGTGCCAGCAGCAGTACAACAAACTCCTACAATGAGCAGTTCTTC. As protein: CASSSTTNSYNEQFF. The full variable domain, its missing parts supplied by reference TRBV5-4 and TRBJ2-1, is ETGVTQSPTHLIKTRGQQVTLRCSSQSGHNTVSWYQQALGQGPQFIFQYYREEENGRGNFPPRFSGLQFPNYSSELNVNALELDDSALYLCASSSTTNSYNEQFFGPGTRLTVL.

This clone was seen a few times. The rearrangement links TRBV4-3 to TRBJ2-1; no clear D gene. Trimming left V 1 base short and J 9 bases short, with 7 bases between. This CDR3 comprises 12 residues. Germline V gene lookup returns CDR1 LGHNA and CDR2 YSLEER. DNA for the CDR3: TGCGCCAGCAGCCAAGGTAGAGGTGAGCAGTTCTTC. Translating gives CASSQGRGEQFF.

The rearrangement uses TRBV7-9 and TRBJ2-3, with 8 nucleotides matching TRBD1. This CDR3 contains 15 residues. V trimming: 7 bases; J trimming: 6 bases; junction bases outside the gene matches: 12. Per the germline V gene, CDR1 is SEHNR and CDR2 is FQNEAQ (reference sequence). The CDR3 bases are TGTGCCAGCATACGGACAGGGAAAGGAGAGGATACGCAGTATTTT. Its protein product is CASIRTGKGEDTQYF.

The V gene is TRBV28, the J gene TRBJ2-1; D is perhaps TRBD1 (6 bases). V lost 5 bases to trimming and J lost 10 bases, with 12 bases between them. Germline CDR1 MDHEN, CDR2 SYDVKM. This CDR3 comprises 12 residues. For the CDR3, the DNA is TGTGCCAGCAGTCCACAGGGCCTAGAGCAGTTCTTC. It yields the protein CASSPQGLEQFF.

CDR3 in amino acids: CASSRDGGAEQFF. The CDR3 region has the DNA TGTGCCAGCAGCCGGGACGGAGGGGCTGAGCAGTTCTTC. The V and J genes are TRBV7-9 and TRBJ2-1, with TRBD2 as a possible D gene (6 bases). CDR3 size: 13 residues. V was trimmed by 5 bases and J by 9 bases, leaving 14 bases between them. Germline V lookup: CDR1 SEHNR, CDR2 FQNEAQ (reference sequence). The variable domain in full, completed from reference TRBV7-9 and TRBJ2-1, reads DTGVSQNPRHKITKRGQNVTFRCDPISEHNRLYWYRQTLGQGPEFLTYFQNEAQLEKSRLLSDRFSAERPKGSFSTLEIQRTEQGDSAMYLCASSRDGGAEQFFGPGTRLTVL.